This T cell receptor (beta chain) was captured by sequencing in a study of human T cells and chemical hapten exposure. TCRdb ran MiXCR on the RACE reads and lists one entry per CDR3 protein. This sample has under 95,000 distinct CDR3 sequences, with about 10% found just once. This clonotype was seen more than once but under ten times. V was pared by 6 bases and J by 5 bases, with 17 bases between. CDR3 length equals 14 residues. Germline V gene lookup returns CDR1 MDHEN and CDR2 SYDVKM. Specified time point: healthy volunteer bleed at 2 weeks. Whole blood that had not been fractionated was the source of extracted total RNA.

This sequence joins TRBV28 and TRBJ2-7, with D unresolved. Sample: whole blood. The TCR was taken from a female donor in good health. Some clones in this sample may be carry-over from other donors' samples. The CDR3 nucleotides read TGTGCCAGCAGCTCGCTGGGGAAACGGGACGAGCAGTACTTC. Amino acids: CASSSLGKRDEQYF.